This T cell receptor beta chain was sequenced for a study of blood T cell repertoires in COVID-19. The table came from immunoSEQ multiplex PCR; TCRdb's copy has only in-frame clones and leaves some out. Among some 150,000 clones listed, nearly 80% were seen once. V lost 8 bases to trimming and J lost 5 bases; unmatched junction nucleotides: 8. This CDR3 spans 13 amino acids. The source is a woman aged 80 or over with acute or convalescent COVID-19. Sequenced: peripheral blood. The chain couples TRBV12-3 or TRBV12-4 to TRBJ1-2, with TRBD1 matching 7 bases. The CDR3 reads CASRRQGGYGYTF. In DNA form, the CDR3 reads TGTGCCAGCCGGAGACAGGGTGGATATGGCTACACCTTC.